The rows below give T cell receptor beta chains drawn from one sample of a study of T cells in Graves' hyperthyroidism and ophthalmopathy. MiXCR, applied by TCRdb to the multiplex PCR reads, yields one record per CDR3 protein. The sample contains roughly 570,000 distinct CDR3 sequences, around a sixth of which appear only once. Input material: blood. These TCRs come from a young woman with Graves' hyperthyroidism. CDR3s include the opening cysteine and the closing phenylalanine or tryptophan. The D gene is left open where the match is weak. Not every row has a clone size; where given, it reads once, few, many or a size class.

CDR3nt: TGTGCCAGCAACAAAGCGAGGGGGACTAACACAGATACGCAGTATTTT
CDR3aa: CASNKARGTNTDTQYF
abundance: many
j_gene: TRBJ2-3
d_gene: -
v_gene: TRBV7-2

CDR3nt: TGTGCTAGTGGTTTAGAAGGGACACTACCCTACGAGCAGTACTTC
CDR3aa: CASGLEGTLPYEQYF
abundance: -
j_gene: TRBJ2-7
d_gene: -
v_gene: TRBV12-5

CDR3nt: TGTGCCAGCAGTGAGACAGAGGGAGTCTACGAGCAGTACTTC
CDR3aa: CASSETEGVYEQYF
abundance: -
j_gene: TRBJ2-7
d_gene: -
v_gene: TRBV6-1

CDR3nt: TGTGCCAGCAGCGGCGAGGGACAACCTAATGAAAAACTGTTTTTT
CDR3aa: CASSGEGQPNEKLFF
abundance: few
j_gene: TRBJ1-4
d_gene: -
v_gene: TRBV5-6

CDR3nt: TGTGCCAGCAGTTTAATCGGCAACCTCTACGAGCAGTACTTC
CDR3aa: CASSLIGNLYEQYF
abundance: many
j_gene: TRBJ2-7
d_gene: -
v_gene: TRBV27

CDR3nt: TGTGCCAGCAGCCCCGCGGGGGATTACACCGGGGAGCTGTTTTTT
CDR3aa: CASSPAGDYTGELFF
abundance: -
j_gene: TRBJ2-2
d_gene: TRBD2
v_gene: TRBV13

CDR3nt: TGTGCCAGCAGCTTAGTTCTGGGAACCTACGAGCAGTACTTC
CDR3aa: CASSLVLGTYEQYF
abundance: many
j_gene: TRBJ2-7
d_gene: -
v_gene: TRBV11-2

CDR3nt: TGTGCCAGCAGTTCCGAGATGAGCTACGAGCAGTACTTC
CDR3aa: CASSSEMSYEQYF
abundance: -
j_gene: TRBJ2-7
d_gene: -
v_gene: TRBV6-5

CDR3nt: TGTGCCAGCAGCCAAACTAGCGACCCCTACGAGCAGTACTTC
CDR3aa: CASSQTSDPYEQYF
abundance: many
j_gene: TRBJ2-7
d_gene: TRBD2
v_gene: TRBV3-1

CDR3nt: TGCAGTGCTAGGAGAGTAGCGGGTAGCTACGAGCAGTACTTC
CDR3aa: CSARRVAGSYEQYF
abundance: -
j_gene: TRBJ2-7
d_gene: TRBD2
v_gene: TRBV20-1

CDR3nt: TGTGCCAGCACCCTAAGAAGCGGCCTCTCCTACAATGAGCAGTTCTTC
CDR3aa: CASTLRSGLSYNEQFF
abundance: -
j_gene: TRBJ2-1
d_gene: -
v_gene: TRBV12-3/TRBV12-4

CDR3nt: TGTGCCAGCAGCTCCTCAAGATCAGGGTCGAGGACTGAAGCTTTCTTT
CDR3aa: CASSSSRSGSRTEAFF
abundance: many
j_gene: TRBJ1-1
d_gene: -
v_gene: TRBV3-1

CDR3nt: TGTGCTAGTGGGATAGCGGGAGTGGTATACAATGAGCAGTTCTTC
CDR3aa: CASGIAGVVYNEQFF
abundance: many
j_gene: TRBJ2-1
d_gene: TRBD2
v_gene: TRBV12-5

CDR3nt: TGTGCCAGCAGCCAAGGTGCGCGGACTAGCGGCTACAATGAGCAGTTCTTC
CDR3aa: CASSQGARTSGYNEQFF
abundance: few
j_gene: TRBJ2-1
d_gene: TRBD2
v_gene: TRBV4-2

CDR3nt: TGTGCCAGCAGCTTGGCTGGGATGAACACCGGGGAGCTGTTTTTT
CDR3aa: CASSLAGMNTGELFF
abundance: many
j_gene: TRBJ2-2
d_gene: -
v_gene: TRBV5-5

CDR3nt: TGTGCCAGCAGCTTAGGCGGGTTTAACACCGGGGAGCTGTTTTTT
CDR3aa: CASSLGGFNTGELFF
abundance: many
j_gene: TRBJ2-2
d_gene: -
v_gene: TRBV7-2

CDR3nt: TGTGCCATCAGCCGAACCCCACTGGTTCGGGATCAGCCCCAGCATTTT
CDR3aa: CAISRTPLVRDQPQHF
abundance: -
j_gene: TRBJ1-5
d_gene: -
v_gene: TRBV10-3

CDR3nt: TGTGCCAGCAGCTACCGCGGGGGTGGGGCCAACGTCCTGACTTTC
CDR3aa: CASSYRGGGANVLTF
abundance: few
j_gene: TRBJ2-6
d_gene: TRBD2
v_gene: TRBV7-9

CDR3nt: TGCAGTGCTAGACTGGTAGGGAATGAGCAGTTCTTC
CDR3aa: CSARLVGNEQFF
abundance: many
j_gene: TRBJ2-1
d_gene: -
v_gene: TRBV20-1

CDR3nt: TGTGCCAGTAGTAATATTTTACAGACTAAGACTGAAGCTTTCTTT
CDR3aa: CASSNILQTKTEAFF
abundance: few
j_gene: TRBJ1-1
d_gene: -
v_gene: TRBV19

CDR3nt: TGTGCCAGCAGTTACTCGAGACCCGGGACAGGTGTTTTCAAAAACATTCAGTACTTC
CDR3aa: CASSYSRPGTGVFKNIQYF
abundance: many
j_gene: TRBJ2-4
d_gene: TRBD1
v_gene: TRBV6-5

CDR3nt: TGTGCCAGCAGCTTCATTGGGGGGACCTTCTATGGCTACACCTTC
CDR3aa: CASSFIGGTFYGYTF
abundance: many
j_gene: TRBJ1-2
d_gene: -
v_gene: TRBV11-2

CDR3nt: TGTGCCAGCAGCCTGGGAGAGGGGGGTCAGCCCCAGCATTTT
CDR3aa: CASSLGEGGQPQHF
abundance: many
j_gene: TRBJ1-5
d_gene: -
v_gene: TRBV11-2

CDR3nt: TGCAGCGTTGCACCTGGGGACTGGGGGTTCTACAATGAGCAGTTCTTC
CDR3aa: CSVAPGDWGFYNEQFF
abundance: many
j_gene: TRBJ2-1
d_gene: -
v_gene: TRBV29-1

CDR3nt: TGCAGCGTTGAAAGAGGGAGAGGGTTACAATTCTTATGCTACAATGAGCAGTTCTTC
CDR3aa: CSVERGRGLQFLCYNEQFF
abundance: -
j_gene: TRBJ2-1
d_gene: -
v_gene: TRBV29-1

CDR3nt: TGTGCCAGCGGCTTGGACAGGGGGCTCGACGAGCAGTACTTC
CDR3aa: CASGLDRGLDEQYF
abundance: few
j_gene: TRBJ2-7
d_gene: TRBD1
v_gene: TRBV7-2

CDR3nt: TGTGCCAGTAGTCCAGGGACTAGCGAGAGTACTTACAATGAGCAGTTCTTC
CDR3aa: CASSPGTSESTYNEQFF
abundance: once
j_gene: TRBJ2-1
d_gene: TRBD2
v_gene: TRBV19

CDR3nt: TGTGCCAGCAGCCCGCGGGGACTAGCGGGAGGGCCCGCCGGGGAGCTGTTTTTT
CDR3aa: CASSPRGLAGGPAGELFF
abundance: many
j_gene: TRBJ2-2
d_gene: TRBD2
v_gene: TRBV12-3/TRBV12-4

CDR3nt: TGTGCCAGCAGCTTATTGTTAGCCAAAAACATTCAGTACTTC
CDR3aa: CASSLLLAKNIQYF
abundance: many
j_gene: TRBJ2-4
d_gene: -
v_gene: TRBV11-2

CDR3nt: TGCGCCAACAACGTGTACCCAGACTCTGGGGCCAACGTCCTGACTTTC
CDR3aa: CANNVYPDSGANVLTF
abundance: -
j_gene: TRBJ2-6
d_gene: -
v_gene: TRBV10-1